These T cell receptor beta chains were read from a single sample in a study of blood T cells in healthy people across ages. TCRdb passed the 5' RACE reads through MiXCR, listing each CDR3 protein once. The table has about 700,000 distinct CDR3 sequences, about a third seen once. The sequenced sample was blood. These receptors were collected from a woman aged 80 or over in good health. The CDR3 runs from the conserved cysteine through the conserved F or W. Each record gives: V gene, clone size, D gene, J gene, CDR3 DNA, CDR3 protein. A D gene is named only where the DNA matches it firmly. Rows may omit the clone size; those that give it use once, few, many or a size class.

V gene: TRBV20-1
clone size: many
D gene: TRBD2
J gene: TRBJ2-3
CDR3 DNA: TGCAGTGCTGCCTCTAGCGGGGCGACAGATACGCAGTATTTT
CDR3 protein: CSAASSGATDTQYF

V gene: TRBV4-2
clone size: many
D gene: .
J gene: TRBJ1-4
CDR3 DNA: TGTGCCAGCAGCCAAGACGGGGGTAATGAAAAACTGTTTTTT
CDR3 protein: CASSQDGGNEKLFF

V gene: TRBV7-2
clone size: few
D gene: .
J gene: TRBJ1-5
CDR3 DNA: TGTGCCAGCAGCCCGAGGGCCGTCAGTGAGCCCCAGCATTTT
CDR3 protein: CASSPRAVSEPQHF

V gene: TRBV2
clone size: many
D gene: .
J gene: TRBJ2-7
CDR3 DNA: TGTGCCAGCATGCCCTCCTCCTACGAGCAGTACTTC
CDR3 protein: CASMPSSYEQYF

V gene: TRBV12-3/TRBV12-4
clone size: many
D gene: .
J gene: TRBJ1-5
CDR3 DNA: TGTGCCAGCAGATTTGGCTCCGGGGGCAATCAGCCCCAGCATTTT
CDR3 protein: CASRFGSGGNQPQHF

V gene: TRBV20-1
clone size: few
D gene: .
J gene: TRBJ1-1
CDR3 DNA: TGCAGTCCCCGGGAGGGTAACACTGAAGCTTTCTTT
CDR3 protein: CSPREGNTEAFF

V gene: TRBV5-1
clone size: .
D gene: .
J gene: TRBJ1-2
CDR3 DNA: TGCGCCAGCAGCGTGGGGGGACGGGGGCCGAATGGCTACACCTTC
CDR3 protein: CASSVGGRGPNGYTF

V gene: TRBV5-1
clone size: many
D gene: TRBD2
J gene: TRBJ2-3
CDR3 DNA: TGCGCCAGCAGCTTCCCCCTACTAGCGGGGGGGCGAGATACGCAGTATTTT
CDR3 protein: CASSFPLLAGGRDTQYF

V gene: TRBV29-1
clone size: .
D gene: TRBD1
J gene: TRBJ2-7
CDR3 DNA: TGCAGCGTTGCCCGGACAGGCTACGAGCAGTACTTC
CDR3 protein: CSVARTGYEQYF

V gene: TRBV6-2/TRBV6-3
clone size: .
D gene: TRBD1
J gene: TRBJ2-2
CDR3 DNA: TGTGCCAGCAGTTACTCGGGACAGTTTAACACCGGGGAGCTGTTTTTT
CDR3 protein: CASSYSGQFNTGELFF

V gene: TRBV20-1
clone size: .
D gene: TRBD1
J gene: TRBJ2-5
CDR3 DNA: TGCAGTGCTAGAGTGCTTATACCCGCGGGACAGGGGAATCAAGAGACCCAGTACTTC
CDR3 protein: CSARVLIPAGQGNQETQYF

V gene: TRBV24-1
clone size: many
D gene: .
J gene: TRBJ2-2
CDR3 DNA: TGTGCCACCAGTGATGTAGCCCACGGGGAGCTGTTTTTT
CDR3 protein: CATSDVAHGELFF

V gene: TRBV15
clone size: .
D gene: TRBD2
J gene: TRBJ2-1
CDR3 DNA: TGTGCCGCCAGCAGCAGACTAGCGAATTACAATGAGCAGTTCTTC
CDR3 protein: CAASSRLANYNEQFF

V gene: TRBV6-2/TRBV6-3
clone size: many
D gene: .
J gene: TRBJ1-6
CDR3 DNA: TGTGCCAGCAGATTTAGACAGCGGGTGAGCTCCTATAATTCACCCCTCCACTTT
CDR3 protein: CASRFRQRVSSYNSPLHF

V gene: TRBV4-3
clone size: many
D gene: .
J gene: TRBJ2-7
CDR3 DNA: TGCGCCAGCAGCCAAGATATGGGACGAATGTACGAGCAGTACTTC
CDR3 protein: CASSQDMGRMYEQYF

V gene: TRBV12-3/TRBV12-4
clone size: many
D gene: .
J gene: TRBJ2-3
CDR3 DNA: TGTGCCAGCAGTTTGGACAGACGATCAGATACGCAGTATTTT
CDR3 protein: CASSLDRRSDTQYF

V gene: TRBV29-1
clone size: many
D gene: .
J gene: TRBJ1-4
CDR3 DNA: TGCAGCGTACAAACGGGGGGGCGCGGAAAACTGTTTTTT
CDR3 protein: CSVQTGGRGKLFF

V gene: TRBV6-5
clone size: .
D gene: TRBD1
J gene: TRBJ1-2
CDR3 DNA: TGTGCCAGCAGTTATTACCGGACAGGGCACTTAAGCTACACCTTC
CDR3 protein: CASSYYRTGHLSYTF

V gene: TRBV12-3/TRBV12-4
clone size: many
D gene: TRBD1
J gene: TRBJ2-5
CDR3 DNA: TGTGCCAGCAGCACAGGACAGGGGCGGAGGGAGACCCAGTACTTC
CDR3 protein: CASSTGQGRRETQYF

V gene: TRBV7-2
clone size: few
D gene: .
J gene: TRBJ1-1
CDR3 DNA: TGTGCCAGCAGCTTGAGGGGAGGACTGAACACTGAAGCTTTCTTT
CDR3 protein: CASSLRGGLNTEAFF

V gene: TRBV5-1
clone size: .
D gene: TRBD2
J gene: TRBJ2-7
CDR3 DNA: TGCGCCAGCAGTTCCGGGACTAGCGGTTACGCCTGCGAGCAGTACTTC
CDR3 protein: CASSSGTSGYACEQYF

V gene: TRBV7-9
clone size: .
D gene: .
J gene: TRBJ2-5
CDR3 DNA: TGTGCCAGCAGCCCTGCGGGGCAAGAGACCCAGTACTTC
CDR3 protein: CASSPAGQETQYF

V gene: TRBV7-2
clone size: .
D gene: .
J gene: TRBJ1-3
CDR3 DNA: TGTGCCAGCAGCTTAAACCCAGGCCTATCTGGAAACACCATATATTTT
CDR3 protein: CASSLNPGLSGNTIYF

V gene: TRBV7-9
clone size: .
D gene: .
J gene: TRBJ2-7
CDR3 DNA: TGTGCCAGCAGCTTAGGGTACCACGAGCAGTACTTC
CDR3 protein: CASSLGYHEQYF

V gene: TRBV14
clone size: few
D gene: TRBD1
J gene: TRBJ2-3
CDR3 DNA: TGTGCCAGCAGCCAGGCCGGGACAGGGACGGGTACGCAGTATTTT
CDR3 protein: CASSQAGTGTGTQYF

V gene: TRBV7-9
clone size: few
D gene: .
J gene: TRBJ1-1
CDR3 DNA: TGTGCCAGCAGCGTTACAGGGCTACACGAAGCTTTCTTT
CDR3 protein: CASSVTGLHEAFF

V gene: TRBV5-1
clone size: many
D gene: .
J gene: TRBJ2-3
CDR3 DNA: TGCGCCAGCAGCTTGCAGCCGGCGCCAGATACGCAGTATTTT
CDR3 protein: CASSLQPAPDTQYF

V gene: TRBV6-2/TRBV6-3
clone size: many
D gene: .
J gene: TRBJ1-2
CDR3 DNA: TGTGCCAGCAGTTACGGCATTAACTATGGCTACACCTTC
CDR3 protein: CASSYGINYGYTF

V gene: TRBV29-1
clone size: many
D gene: TRBD1
J gene: TRBJ1-1
CDR3 DNA: TGCAGCGTCGCAGGGGGCATGAACACTGAAGCTTTCTTT
CDR3 protein: CSVAGGMNTEAFF

V gene: TRBV6-5
clone size: many
D gene: .
J gene: TRBJ2-7
CDR3 DNA: TGTGCCAGCAGTTACCCCGGTAGGGGGGGCCACTACGAGCAGTACTTC
CDR3 protein: CASSYPGRGGHYEQYF

V gene: TRBV6-5
clone size: many
D gene: .
J gene: TRBJ2-7
CDR3 DNA: TGTGCCAGCAGTCTCGGACCACCGGACGCAGAGCAGTACTTC
CDR3 protein: CASSLGPPDAEQYF

V gene: TRBV20-1
clone size: many
D gene: TRBD1
J gene: TRBJ2-5
CDR3 DNA: TGCAGTGCTAGAGATCAGGGGGCTATAGAGACCCAGTACTTC
CDR3 protein: CSARDQGAIETQYF

V gene: TRBV7-9
clone size: many
D gene: TRBD1
J gene: TRBJ2-6
CDR3 DNA: TGTGCCAGCAGCTTTGGGACAGGGATAACTGGGGCCAACGTCCTGACTTTC
CDR3 protein: CASSFGTGITGANVLTF

V gene: TRBV4-2
clone size: few
D gene: .
J gene: TRBJ2-3
CDR3 DNA: TGTGCCAGCAGCCCCCCCGGGATAGATACGCAGTATTTT
CDR3 protein: CASSPPGIDTQYF

V gene: TRBV12-3/TRBV12-4
clone size: .
D gene: .
J gene: TRBJ1-5
CDR3 DNA: TGTGCCAGCACTCAAGCAAGGTATCAGCCCCAGCATTTT
CDR3 protein: CASTQARYQPQHF

V gene: TRBV19
clone size: .
D gene: .
J gene: TRBJ2-6
CDR3 DNA: TGTGCCAGTAGTATATCGACAGCCTCTGGGGCCAACGTCCTGACTTTC
CDR3 protein: CASSISTASGANVLTF

V gene: TRBV3-1
clone size: many
D gene: .
J gene: TRBJ1-2
CDR3 DNA: TGTGCCAGCAGCCAAGATAGGAGCGGCTACACCTTC
CDR3 protein: CASSQDRSGYTF

V gene: TRBV12-3/TRBV12-4
clone size: many
D gene: .
J gene: TRBJ2-3
CDR3 DNA: TGTGCCAGCAGTTTCCCAGCGGGTCAGAATACGCAGTATTTT
CDR3 protein: CASSFPAGQNTQYF

V gene: TRBV5-1
clone size: many
D gene: TRBD1
J gene: TRBJ1-6
CDR3 DNA: TGCGCCAGCAGCTTGGGGACAGGGGTTTCACCCCTCCACTTT
CDR3 protein: CASSLGTGVSPLHF

V gene: TRBV7-2
clone size: .
D gene: .
J gene: TRBJ2-1
CDR3 DNA: TGTGCCAGCAGCCCGGAGGGCCTGAGCTACAATGAGCAGTTCTTC
CDR3 protein: CASSPEGLSYNEQFF

V gene: TRBV30
clone size: .
D gene: TRBD2
J gene: TRBJ2-2
CDR3 DNA: TGTGCCTCCAGAAGCGGGAGGGCCTATACCGGGGAGCTGTTTTTT
CDR3 protein: CASRSGRAYTGELFF

V gene: TRBV2
clone size: many
D gene: .
J gene: TRBJ2-7
CDR3 DNA: TGTGCCAGCAACCATGGGACACTATCCTACGAGCAGTACTTC
CDR3 protein: CASNHGTLSYEQYF

V gene: TRBV9
clone size: many
D gene: .
J gene: TRBJ2-6
CDR3 DNA: TGTGCCAGCAGCGTGCCAGCCTCTGGGGCCAACGTCCTGACTTTC
CDR3 protein: CASSVPASGANVLTF

V gene: TRBV6-6
clone size: .
D gene: .
J gene: TRBJ1-3
CDR3 DNA: TGTGCCAGCAGACCCTACTTGGACGACTCTGGAAACACCATATATTTT
CDR3 protein: CASRPYLDDSGNTIYF

V gene: TRBV3-1
clone size: many
D gene: .
J gene: TRBJ2-7
CDR3 DNA: TGTGCCAGCAGCCCCGGGTACTACGAGCAGTACTTC
CDR3 protein: CASSPGYYEQYF

V gene: TRBV5-1
clone size: many
D gene: .
J gene: TRBJ2-1
CDR3 DNA: TGCGCCAGCAGCTACGGACGGGACAATGAGCAGTTCTTC
CDR3 protein: CASSYGRDNEQFF

V gene: TRBV19
clone size: few
D gene: TRBD1
J gene: TRBJ1-2
CDR3 DNA: TGTGCCAGCAAAAGGGGACAGGGTTACGGCTACACCTTC
CDR3 protein: CASKRGQGYGYTF

V gene: TRBV5-1
clone size: many
D gene: TRBD1
J gene: TRBJ1-5
CDR3 DNA: TGTGCCAGCAGCCTGACAGGGGATCAGCCCCAGCATTTT
CDR3 protein: CASSLTGDQPQHF

V gene: TRBV9
clone size: .
D gene: TRBD2
J gene: TRBJ2-1
CDR3 DNA: TGTGCCAGCAGCGGCGGGACTAGACCCTACAATGAGCAGTTCTTC
CDR3 protein: CASSGGTRPYNEQFF